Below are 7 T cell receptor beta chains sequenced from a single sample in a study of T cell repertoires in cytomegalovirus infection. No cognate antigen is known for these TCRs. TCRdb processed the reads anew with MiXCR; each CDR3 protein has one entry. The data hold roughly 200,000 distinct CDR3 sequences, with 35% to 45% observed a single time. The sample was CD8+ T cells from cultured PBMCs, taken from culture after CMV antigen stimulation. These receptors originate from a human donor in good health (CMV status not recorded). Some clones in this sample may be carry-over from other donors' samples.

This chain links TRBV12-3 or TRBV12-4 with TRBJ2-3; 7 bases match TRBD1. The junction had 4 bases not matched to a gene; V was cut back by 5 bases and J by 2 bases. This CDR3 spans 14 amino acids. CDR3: CASSRDSYTDTQYF. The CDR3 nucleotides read TGTGCCAGCAGTAGGGACAGCTACACAGATACGCAGTATTTT.

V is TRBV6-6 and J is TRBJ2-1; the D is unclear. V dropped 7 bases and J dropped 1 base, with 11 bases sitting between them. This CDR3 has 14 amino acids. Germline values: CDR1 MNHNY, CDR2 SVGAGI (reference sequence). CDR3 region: CASTHDGSYNEQFF. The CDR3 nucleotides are TGTGCCAGCACCCACGACGGGTCCTACAATGAGCAGTTCTTC.

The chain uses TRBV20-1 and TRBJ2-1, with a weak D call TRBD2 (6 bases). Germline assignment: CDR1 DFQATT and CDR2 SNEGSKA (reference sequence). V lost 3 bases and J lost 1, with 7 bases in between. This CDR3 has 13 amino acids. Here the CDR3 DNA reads TGCAGTGCTAGCGGGAGATCCTACAATGAGCAGTTCTTC. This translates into CSASGRSYNEQFF.

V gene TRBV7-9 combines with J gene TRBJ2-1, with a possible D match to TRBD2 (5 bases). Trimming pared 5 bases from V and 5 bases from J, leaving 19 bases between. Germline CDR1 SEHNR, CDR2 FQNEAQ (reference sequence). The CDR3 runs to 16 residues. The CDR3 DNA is TGTGCCAGCAGCCCGTCCATTGGGGAGAGCGACAATGAGCAGTTCTTC. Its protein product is CASSPSIGESDNEQFF.

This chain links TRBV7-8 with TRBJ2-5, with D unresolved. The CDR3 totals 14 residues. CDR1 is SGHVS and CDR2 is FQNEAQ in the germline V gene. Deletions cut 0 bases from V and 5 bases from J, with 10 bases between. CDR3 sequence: CASSLASVGETQYF. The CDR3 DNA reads TGTGCCAGCAGCTTAGCGTCCGTGGGTGAGACCCAGTACTTC.

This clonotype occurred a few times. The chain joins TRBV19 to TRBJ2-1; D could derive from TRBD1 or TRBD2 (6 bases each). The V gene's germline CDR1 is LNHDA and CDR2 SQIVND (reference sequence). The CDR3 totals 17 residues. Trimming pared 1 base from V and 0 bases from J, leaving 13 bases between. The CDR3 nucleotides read TGTGCCAGTAGTATAGGGAGGGGGAACCGCTCCTACAATGAGCAGTTCTTC. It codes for CASSIGRGNRSYNEQFF.

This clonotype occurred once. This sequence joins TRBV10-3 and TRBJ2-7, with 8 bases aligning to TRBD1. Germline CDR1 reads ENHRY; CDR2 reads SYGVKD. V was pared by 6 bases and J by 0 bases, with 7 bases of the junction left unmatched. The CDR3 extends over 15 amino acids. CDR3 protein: CAIRKDRGISYEQYF. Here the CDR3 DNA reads TGTGCCATCAGAAAAGACAGGGGAATCTCCTACGAGCAGTACTTC.